Each of the 15 T cell receptor beta chains below was sequenced from the same sample in a study of T cell changes during pregnancy in multiple sclerosis. Some clones are missing from TCRdb's copy, which holds only in-frame ones; the method was immunoSEQ multiplex PCR. The table records about 67,000 clones, approximately 89% of them present only once. Sequenced material: peripheral blood, taken in the second trimester of pregnancy. The receptors shown here come from a female donor with multiple sclerosis, enrolled in a pregnancy study.

The chain uses TRBV2 and TRBJ2-7; TRBD2 is a possible D gene (6 bases). Germline CDR1 is SNHLY and CDR2 is FYNNEI. Trimming took off 4 bases at V and 1 base at J, with 17 bases between the two ends. This CDR3 has 16 residues. The CDR3 spells CASSVWGVRGSYEQYF. CDR3 in DNA: TGTGCCAGCAGTGTCTGGGGGGTCCGCGGATCCTACGAGCAGTACTTC.

This chain links TRBV29-1 with TRBJ1-2; D may be TRBD1 (6 bases). The CDR3 is 13 amino acids. Between the trimmed V and J ends, which lost 7 bases and 0 bases, there was a span of 12 bases. The germline V gene has CDR1 SQVTM and CDR2 ANQGSEA. This CDR3 reads CSGTVGSNYGYTF. The CDR3 DNA is TGCAGCGGGACAGTTGGGTCTAACTATGGCTACACCTTC.

The V call is TRBV7-9, the J call TRBJ1-1; 8 bases match TRBD1. Germline V gene sequence: CDR1 SEHNR, CDR2 FQNEAQ (reference sequence). The CDR3 sequence is 14 residues long. J gave up 4 bases and V 8 bases, and 9 bases lay outside the gene matches. The CDR3, as DNA: TGTGCCAGCGGAAAGACAGGGGATCCCACTGAAGCTTTCTTT. Its translation is CASGKTGDPTEAFF.

This chain links TRBV29-1 with TRBJ2-5; D not certain. V dropped 4 bases and J dropped 4 bases, with 4 bases sitting between them. The CDR3 length is 10 residues. Germline V gene sequence: CDR1 SQVTM, CDR2 ANQGSEA. In nucleotides, the CDR3 is TGCAGCGTTGTTCGAGAGACCCAGTACTTC. This encodes CSVVRETQYF.

This clone was detected once. The CDR3 sequence is CASSPSRGLSKNIQYF. CDR3 DNA sequence: TGTGCCAGCAGCCCATCCAGGGGTCTATCCAAAAACATTCAGTACTTC. This chain connects TRBV11-1 to TRBJ2-4; D is perhaps TRBD1 (6 bases). V lost 5 bases, J lost 2 bases, and 16 bases lay in between. Germline V gene lookup returns CDR1 SGHAT and CDR2 FQDESV (reference sequence). This CDR3 is built from 16 residues.

The chain joins TRBV30 to TRBJ2-7; the match to TRBD1 covers 11 bases. This CDR3 contains 13 residues. Germline values: CDR1 GTSNPN, CDR2 SVGIG (reference sequence). V trimming: 4 bases; J trimming: 4 bases; junction bases outside the gene matches: 3. The CDR3: CAWTGQGVYEQYF. The DNA of the CDR3 is TGTGCCTGGACGGGACAGGGGGTTTACGAGCAGTACTTC.

The chain has TRBV7-8 and TRBJ2-2; 8 bases are a match to TRBD1. Germline V gene sequence: CDR1 SGHVS, CDR2 FQNEAQ. The trim removed 6 bases at V and 6 bases at J, leaving 12 bases unmatched. The CDR3 loop spans 16 amino acids. The CDR3 protein is CASRTRTGTMSGELFF. The CDR3, as DNA: TGTGCCAGCAGAACCCGGACAGGGACAATGTCCGGGGAGCTGTTTTTT.

This clone was seen once. V is TRBV5-8 and J is TRBJ1-2; possibly TRBD1 for D (6 bases). Per the germline V gene, CDR1 is SGHTS and CDR2 is YDEGEE. The CDR3 is 15 residues long. The V gene lost 5 bases and the J gene lost 4 bases, with 18 bases spanning the gap. The CDR3 loop reads CASRISGVWVYGYTF. CDR3 coding DNA: TGTGCCAGCAGGATTTCAGGGGTTTGGGTCTATGGCTACACCTTC.

The rearrangement uses TRBV10-1 and TRBJ1-1, with a tentative D call TRBD1 (5 bases). The CDR3 length is 13 residues. V lost 4 bases and J lost 2, with 8 bases in between. CDR1 WNHNN and CDR2 SYGVQD come from the germline V gene (reference sequence). This CDR3 is CASSGQINTEAFF. The CDR3 nucleotides read TGCGCCAGCAGTGGACAGATTAACACTGAAGCTTTCTTT.

V and J are TRBV19 and TRBJ1-2; TRBD1 aligns across 8 bases. The germline gives CDR1 LNHDA, CDR2 SQIVND (reference sequence). There are 14 residues in the CDR3. Trimming took 5 bases from V and 3 from J; bases not matched to a gene: 5. CDR3 amino acids: CASSPQGADYGYTF. In DNA, the CDR3 is TGTGCCAGTAGTCCCCAGGGGGCCGACTATGGCTACACCTTC.

The chain carries TRBV5-6 and TRBJ2-6; D is unclear. CDR1 is SGHDT and CDR2 is YYEEEE in the germline V gene. This CDR3 comprises 16 residues. The V gene lost 0 bases and the J gene lost 0 bases, with 7 bases spanning the gap. CDR3 sequence (DNA): TGTGCCAGCAGCTTGGTCCGTGTCTCTGGGGCCAACGTCCTGACTTTC. Its protein is CASSLVRVSGANVLTF.

The chain employs TRBV2 and TRBJ2-6, with D perhaps TRBD1 (6 bases). Trimming pared 8 bases from V and 0 bases from J, leaving 20 bases between. Germline V gives CDR1 SNHLY, CDR2 FYNNEI. The CDR3 loop spans 18 amino acids. The DNA of the CDR3 is TGTGCCAGCCTCGAAGGGGCAGGGGCTAACTCTGGGGCCAACGTCCTGACTTTC. Protein: CASLEGAGANSGANVLTF.

The chain carries TRBV7-2 and TRBJ1-2, with 8 bases matching TRBD1. With V trimmed by 5 bases and J by 9 bases, 11 bases remained unmatched. The germline CDR1 and CDR2 sequences are SGHTA and FQGNSA. This CDR3 has 14 amino acids. The CDR3 reads CASSLVDRVDSYTF. The CDR3 DNA reads as TGTGCCAGCAGCCTTGTGGACAGGGTCGATAGCTACACCTTC.

The rearrangement links TRBV19 to TRBJ2-2; 16 bases agree with TRBD2. CDR1 is LNHDA, CDR2 SQIVND, per germline (reference sequence). Unmatched junction bases numbered 16, after V lost 10 bases and J lost 5 bases. The CDR3 sequence is 19 residues long. CDR3 amino acids: CATGTSGRGAIGWTGELFF. CDR3 coding DNA: TGTGCCACCGGGACTAGCGGGAGGGGGGCTATAGGATGGACCGGGGAGCTGTTTTTT. The complete variable domain, with remaining parts taken from reference TRBV19 and TRBJ2-2, reads DGGITQSPKYLFRKEGQNVTLSCEQNLNHDAMYWYRQDPGQGLRLIYYSQIVNDFQKGDIAEGYSVSREKKESFPLTVTSAQKNPTAFYLCATGTSGRGAIGWTGELFFGEGSRLTVL.

V and J are TRBV6-5 and TRBJ2-3, with 11 nucleotides matching TRBD1. CDR1 and CDR2 from the germline V gene are MNHEY and SVGAGI. The CDR3 totals 15 residues. V was pared by 2 bases and J by 5 bases, with 3 bases of the junction left unmatched. This CDR3 is CASSYQGQGEDTQYF. In DNA, the CDR3 is TGTGCCAGCAGTTACCAGGGACAGGGGGAAGATACGCAGTATTTT.